A selection of T cell receptor beta chains follows, all from one sample in a study of blood T cell repertoires in COVID-19. Generated by immunoSEQ multiplex PCR, the TCRdb table keeps only in-frame clones and is missing some. Among 150,000 to 200,000 clones listed, around 84% were seen once. The sample comprised PBMCs or T cells enriched from blood (not recorded which). The source of these receptors is a middle-aged man who had recovered from COVID-19. Each CDR3 is given with its conserved first and last residue. Fields, in order: CDR3 DNA, CDR3 protein, J gene, clone size, CDR3 length, V gene, D gene. D genes are given only for firm matches. Size is stated for part of the rows, as once, few or many counts, or as a class when the clone is expanded.

TGTGCCAGCAGCAAACAGGGGGCGCCCCAAGAGACCCAGTACTTC | CASSKQGAPQETQYF | TRBJ2-5 | - | 15 | TRBV7-3 | TRBD1
TGTGCCAGCAGCTTGGCCCTAGCGGGGGGGCCGGAACAAGAGACCCAGTACTTC | CASSLALAGGPEQETQYF | TRBJ2-5 | - | 18 | TRBV5-6 | TRBD2
TGTGCCAGCTCACCGGGGAGAGGAGCTTTCTTT | CASSPGRGAFF | TRBJ1-1 | - | 11 | TRBV18 | -
TGTGCCTGGAGTGTAGGGAGATATGGCTACACCTTC | CAWSVGRYGYTF | TRBJ1-2 | - | 12 | TRBV30 | -
TGTGCCAGCAGCCACCAGACAGGGCGGGCCAATTCACCCCTCCACTTT | CASSHQTGRANSPLHF | TRBJ1-6 | once | 16 | TRBV14 | TRBD1
TGCGCCAGCAGCCAAACCCGGGGGTGGGAGCCCCAGCATTTT | CASSQTRGWEPQHF | TRBJ1-5 | few | 14 | TRBV4-1 | -
TGTGCCAGGGGGGACATTGATGGGCCCCAGCATTTT | CARGDIDGPQHF | TRBJ1-5 | - | 12 | TRBV19 | -
TGTGCCAGCAGCTTAGGCGCATCGGGGGGAGGGACCGGGGAGCTGTTTTTT | CASSLGASGGGTGELFF | TRBJ2-2 | once | 17 | TRBV11-3 | TRBD2
TGTGCCAGCAGCTGGTACGACTCCTTCAATCAGCCCCAGCATTTT | CASSWYDSFNQPQHF | TRBJ1-5 | - | 15 | TRBV5-5 | -
TGCGCCAGCGGCGCGTGGGCCGATACCGGGGAGCTGTTTTTT | CASGAWADTGELFF | TRBJ2-2 | - | 14 | TRBV4-1 | -
TGTGCCAGCAGTGATTCGGGACAACCAAATGAAAAACTGTTTTTT | CASSDSGQPNEKLFF | TRBJ1-4 | - | 15 | TRBV2 | -
TGTGCCAGCAGCGTTAGTGGCGGAGAGACCCAGTACTTC | CASSVSGGETQYF | TRBJ2-5 | - | 13 | TRBV9 | -
TGTGCCAGCAGCCAAATCCAGGATGGGAATCAGCCCCAGCATTTT | CASSQIQDGNQPQHF | TRBJ1-5 | - | 15 | TRBV4-2 | -
TGTGCCACCAGCCCTCGCTCTGGGGCCAACGTCCTGACTTTC | CATSPRSGANVLTF | TRBJ2-6 | - | 14 | TRBV24-1 | -
TGTGCCAGCAGCTTACGGCGGACTAGCCCCAATGAGCAGTTCTTC | CASSLRRTSPNEQFF | TRBJ2-1 | - | 15 | TRBV11-2 | TRBD2
TGTGCCAGCAGCCCAGATGAAGGACAGAACACTGAAGCTTTCTTT | CASSPDEGQNTEAFF | TRBJ1-1 | many | 15 | TRBV4-2 | -
TGCGCCAGCAGCTTTACAGGGGGCGAGGGCTACACCTTC | CASSFTGGEGYTF | TRBJ1-2 | - | 13 | TRBV5-1 | TRBD1
TGCGCCAGCAGCCGAAACAGGCTTGGGACCGGGGAGCTGTTTTTT | CASSRNRLGTGELFF | TRBJ2-2 | once | 15 | TRBV5-1 | -
TGTGCCAGCAGCGTATCAACTGTCTCTGGAAACACCATATATTTT | CASSVSTVSGNTIYF | TRBJ1-3 | - | 15 | TRBV9 | -
TGTGCCAGCTCACCTCCAGGGGCATACGAGCAGTACTTC | CASSPPGAYEQYF | TRBJ2-7 | - | 13 | TRBV18 | -
TGTGCCAGTAGGAGTGCCGACAGGGGAGGCTATGGCTACACCTTC | CASRSADRGGYGYTF | TRBJ1-2 | - | 15 | TRBV19 | TRBD1
TGTGCCAGCAGTTTATCGATCGGTTTGGGGGCCGACTATGGCTACACCTTC | CASSLSIGLGADYGYTF | TRBJ1-2 | - | 17 | TRBV27 | -
TGTGCCAGCAGCCAAGTTGGCATAAAATATGGCTACACCTTC | CASSQVGIKYGYTF | TRBJ1-2 | - | 14 | TRBV3-1/TRBV3-2 | -
TGTGCCAGCAGCTCCAAAGACAGGGTCTGGTACGAGCAGTACTTC | CASSSKDRVWYEQYF | TRBJ2-7 | - | 15 | TRBV5-6 | TRBD1
TGTGCCAGCAGCCCGGGACAGCCGGGCACTGAAGCTTTCTTT | CASSPGQPGTEAFF | TRBJ1-1 | - | 14 | TRBV2 | TRBD1
TGTGCCACCAGTGACCCGGGACAGGGGGGAAATACGCAGTATTTT | CATSDPGQGGNTQYF | TRBJ2-3 | - | 15 | TRBV24-1 | TRBD1
TGTGCCAGCAGCGGGACAGGACAGGGGTTTTACACAGATACGCAGTATTTT | CASSGTGQGFYTDTQYF | TRBJ2-3 | - | 17 | TRBV9 | TRBD1
TGTGCCAGCAGCCAGGGGGTTTTCGCTGAAGCTTTCTTT | CASSQGVFAEAFF | TRBJ1-1 | once | 13 | TRBV6-6 | TRBD1
TGTGCCATCAGTGAGGGACAGGGGAAGTTCTTC | CAISEGQGKFF | TRBJ2-1 | few | 11 | TRBV10-3 | TRBD1
TGTGCCAGTAAGGATCATACAGGTACCTACTCTGGAAACACCATATATTTT | CASKDHTGTYSGNTIYF | TRBJ1-3 | - | 17 | TRBV19 | -
TGTGCCAGCAGCCAAGGGAACAGGGGCATTCAGTACTTC | CASSQGNRGIQYF | TRBJ2-4 | - | 13 | TRBV4-2 | TRBD1
TGTGCCACCAAGGGGGACAAACCCCCCACAGGCTATGGCTACACCTTC | CATKGDKPPTGYGYTF | TRBJ1-2 | - | 16 | TRBV15 | -